This entry concerns a single TCR beta chain. What it binds is not known. Using immunoSEQ multiplex PCR, the repertoire was profiled, and TCRdb retains in-frame clones only, with some absent. The sample gives around 1,400 clones, approximately 21% of which show up once; around 20% is in the top ten. These data originate in a study of T cells in localized non-small cell lung cancer. Germline V CDR1 and CDR2: LNHNV, YYDKDF (reference sequence). This CDR3 comprises 15 residues. Trimming cost V 3 bases and J 2 bases, with 10 bases left between them. Study outcomes and limitations: Sequencing covered just one tumor region, so heterogeneity cannot be ruled out. Of the top 100 tumor clones, median around 62 were in adjacent lung, approximately 28 among its top 100.

The TCR originated in a male donor at least 60 years old with stage I squamous cell lung carcinoma. The rearrangement joins TRBV15 to TRBJ2-2, with D perhaps being TRBD1 or TRBD2 (5 bases each). The material was normal lung tissue next to the tumor, obtained before any cancer treatment. CDR3 nucleotide sequence: TGTGCCACCAGCAGGGGACGAACTAACACCGGGGAGCTGTTTTTT. It specifies CATSRGRTNTGELFF.